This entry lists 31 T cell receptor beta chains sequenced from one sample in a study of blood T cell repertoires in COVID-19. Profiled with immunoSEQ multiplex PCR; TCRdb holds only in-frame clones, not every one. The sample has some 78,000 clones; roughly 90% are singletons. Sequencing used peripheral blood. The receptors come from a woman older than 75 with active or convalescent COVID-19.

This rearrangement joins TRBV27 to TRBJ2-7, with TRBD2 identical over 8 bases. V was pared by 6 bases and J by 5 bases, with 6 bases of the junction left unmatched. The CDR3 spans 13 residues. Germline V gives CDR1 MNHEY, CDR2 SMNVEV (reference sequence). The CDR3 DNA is TGTGCCAGCAGCCGGGAGGGAGACCACGAGCAGTACTTC. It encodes CASSREGDHEQYF.

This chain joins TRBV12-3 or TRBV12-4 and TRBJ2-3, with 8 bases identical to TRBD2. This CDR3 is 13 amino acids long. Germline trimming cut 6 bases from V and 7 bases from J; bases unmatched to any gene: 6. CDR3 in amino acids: CASSISGTNTQYF. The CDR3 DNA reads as TGTGCCAGCAGCATTAGCGGGACGAATACGCAGTATTTT.

The CDR3 sequence: CSVAGERTGGRTEAFF. Here the CDR3 DNA reads TGCAGCGTTGCGGGAGAACGGACAGGGGGTAGGACTGAAGCTTTCTTT. This chain joins TRBV29-1 and TRBJ1-1; 10 bases align to TRBD1. Germline CDR1 SQVTM, CDR2 ANQGSEA. Trimming removed 4 bases from V and 5 bases from J; junction bases left unmatched: 13. The CDR3 consists of 16 residues.

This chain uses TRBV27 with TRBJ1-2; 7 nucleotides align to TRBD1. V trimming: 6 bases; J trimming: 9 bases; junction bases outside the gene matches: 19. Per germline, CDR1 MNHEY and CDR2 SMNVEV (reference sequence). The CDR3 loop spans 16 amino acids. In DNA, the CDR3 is TGTGCCAGCAGCGCGACAGGGACCCGTGCAGGTATAAGCTACACCTTC. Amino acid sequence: CASSATGTRAGISYTF.

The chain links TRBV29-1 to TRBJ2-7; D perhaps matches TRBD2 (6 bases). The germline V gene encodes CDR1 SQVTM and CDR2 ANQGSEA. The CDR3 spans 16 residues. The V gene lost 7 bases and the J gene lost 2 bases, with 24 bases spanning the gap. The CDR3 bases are TGCAGCGCGATCTCTGCGGTGGCGGGGACCCCCTACGAGCAGTACTTC. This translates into CSAISAVAGTPYEQYF.

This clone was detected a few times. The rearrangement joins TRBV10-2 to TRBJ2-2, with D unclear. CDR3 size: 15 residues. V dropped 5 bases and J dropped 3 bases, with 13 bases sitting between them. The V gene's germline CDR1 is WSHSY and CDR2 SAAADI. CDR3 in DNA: TGCGCCAGCAGTACTCCCTTTCACGACACCGGGGAGCTGTTTTTT. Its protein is CASSTPFHDTGELFF.

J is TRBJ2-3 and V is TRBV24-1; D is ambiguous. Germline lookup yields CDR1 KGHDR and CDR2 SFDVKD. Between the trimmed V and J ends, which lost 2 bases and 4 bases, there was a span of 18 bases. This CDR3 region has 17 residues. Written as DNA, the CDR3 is TGTGCCACCAGTGATTCCTTATCGACAACAATCTCAGATACGCAGTATTTT. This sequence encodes CATSDSLSTTISDTQYF.

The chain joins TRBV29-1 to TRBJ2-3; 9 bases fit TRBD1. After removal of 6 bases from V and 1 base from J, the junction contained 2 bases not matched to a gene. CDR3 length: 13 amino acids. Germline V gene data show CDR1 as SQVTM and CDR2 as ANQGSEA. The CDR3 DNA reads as TGCAGCGTGACAGGGGGGCGCACAGATACGCAGTATTTT. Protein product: CSVTGGRTDTQYF.

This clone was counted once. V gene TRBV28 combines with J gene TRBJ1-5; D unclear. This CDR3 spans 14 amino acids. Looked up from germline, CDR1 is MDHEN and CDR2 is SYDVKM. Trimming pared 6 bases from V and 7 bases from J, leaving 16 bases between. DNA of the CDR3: TGTGCCAGCAGAAAATATGGACTTTCACAGCCCCAGCATTTT. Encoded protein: CASRKYGLSQPQHF.

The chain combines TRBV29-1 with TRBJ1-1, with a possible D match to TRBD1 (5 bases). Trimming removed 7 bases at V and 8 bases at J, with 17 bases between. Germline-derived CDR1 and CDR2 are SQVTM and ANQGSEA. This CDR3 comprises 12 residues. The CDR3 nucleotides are TGCAGCGGGACACGGGGGTCATTGGAAGCTTTCTTT. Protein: CSGTRGSLEAFF.

The CDR3 bases are TGTGCCAGTAGGACAGAGGCCAATCAGCCCCAGCATTTT. Translating gives CASRTEANQPQHF. The rearrangement uses TRBV2 and TRBJ1-5; a weak D match, TRBD1 (6 bases). The CDR3 is 13 residues long. Deletions cut 9 bases from V and 3 bases from J, with 12 bases between. Germline V gene sequence: CDR1 SNHLY, CDR2 FYNNEI.

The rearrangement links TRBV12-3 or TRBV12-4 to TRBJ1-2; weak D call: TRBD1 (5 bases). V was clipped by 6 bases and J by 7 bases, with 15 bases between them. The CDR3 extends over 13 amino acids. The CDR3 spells CASSLRDFGGYTF. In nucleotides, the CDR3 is TGTGCCAGCAGCCTCAGGGATTTCGGTGGCTACACCTTC.

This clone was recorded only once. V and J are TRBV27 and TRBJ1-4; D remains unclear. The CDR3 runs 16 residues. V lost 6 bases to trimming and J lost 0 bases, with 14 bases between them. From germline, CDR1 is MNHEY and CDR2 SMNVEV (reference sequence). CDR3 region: CASRREAATTNEKLFF. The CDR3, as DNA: TGTGCCAGCAGGAGAGAGGCGGCAACAACTAATGAAAAACTGTTTTTT. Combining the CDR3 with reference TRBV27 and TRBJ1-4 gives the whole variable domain EAQVTQNPRYLITVTGKKLTVTCSQNMNHEYMSWYRQDPGLGLRQIYYSMNVEVTDKGDVPEGYKVSRKEKRNFPLILESPSPNQTSLYFCASRREAATTNEKLFFGSGTQLSVL.

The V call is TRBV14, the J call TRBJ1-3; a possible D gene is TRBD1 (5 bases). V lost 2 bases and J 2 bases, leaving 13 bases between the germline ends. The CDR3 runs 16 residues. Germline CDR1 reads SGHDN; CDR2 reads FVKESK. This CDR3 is CASSQRGGAAGNTIYF. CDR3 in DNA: TGTGCCAGCAGCCAAAGAGGAGGGGCAGCTGGAAACACCATATATTTT.

Here the CDR3 DNA reads TGTGCCACCAGTGATTCTGGACTAGCCGATACGCAGTATTTT. Translated, it gives CATSDSGLADTQYF. The chain uses TRBV24-1 and TRBJ2-3; 8 bases are a match to TRBD2. Per germline, CDR1 KGHDR and CDR2 SFDVKD. V was pared by 2 bases and J by 6 bases, with 3 bases of the junction left unmatched. This CDR3 contains 14 residues.

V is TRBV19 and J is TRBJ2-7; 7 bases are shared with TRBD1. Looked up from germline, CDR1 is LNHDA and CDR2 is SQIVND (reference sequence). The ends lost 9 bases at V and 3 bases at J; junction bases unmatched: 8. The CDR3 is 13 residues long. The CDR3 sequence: CASGPTGRYEQYF. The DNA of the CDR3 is TGTGCCAGCGGACCGACAGGGCGCTACGAGCAGTACTTC.

The CDR3 DNA reads as TGTGCCAGCAGCCTCAGACAGGGCTCCTACGAGCAGTACTTC. This codes for CASSLRQGSYEQYF. The gene calls are TRBV7-9 and TRBJ2-7, with 7 bases fitting TRBD1. CDR1 is SEHNR, CDR2 FQNEAQ, per germline (reference sequence). V lost 5 bases to trimming and J lost 0 bases; unmatched junction nucleotides: 4. This CDR3 spans 14 amino acids.

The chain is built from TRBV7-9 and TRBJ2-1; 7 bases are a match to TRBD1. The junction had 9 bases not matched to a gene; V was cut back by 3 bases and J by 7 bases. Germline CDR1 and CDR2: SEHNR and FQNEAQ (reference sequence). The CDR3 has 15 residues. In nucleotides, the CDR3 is TGTGCCAGCAGCTTCGGGCAGGGGGTGTGGAATGAGCAGTTCTTC. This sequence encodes CASSFGQGVWNEQFF.

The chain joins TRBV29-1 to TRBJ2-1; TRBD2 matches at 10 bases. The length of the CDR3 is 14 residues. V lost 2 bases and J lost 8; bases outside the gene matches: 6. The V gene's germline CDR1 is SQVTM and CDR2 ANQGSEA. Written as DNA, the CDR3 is TGCAGCGTTGAAAGGACTAGCGGCCTTTATGAGCAGTTCTTC. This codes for CSVERTSGLYEQFF.

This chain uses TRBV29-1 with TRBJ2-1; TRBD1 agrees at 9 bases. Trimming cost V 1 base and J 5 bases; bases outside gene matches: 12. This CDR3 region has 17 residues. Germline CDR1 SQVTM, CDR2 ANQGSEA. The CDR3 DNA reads TGCAGCGTTGAAGGCCGCGGACAGGGGACAAGTGACAATGAGCAGTTCTTC. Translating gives CSVEGRGQGTSDNEQFF.

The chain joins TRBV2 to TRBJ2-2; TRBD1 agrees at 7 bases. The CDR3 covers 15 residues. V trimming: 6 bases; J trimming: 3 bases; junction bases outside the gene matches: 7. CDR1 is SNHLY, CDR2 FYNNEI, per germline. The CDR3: CASRTDRADTGELFF. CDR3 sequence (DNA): TGTGCCAGCAGGACCGACAGGGCAGACACCGGGGAGCTGTTTTTT. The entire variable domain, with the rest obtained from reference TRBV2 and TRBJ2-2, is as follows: EPEVTQTPSHQVTQMGQEVILRCVPISNHLYFYWYRQILGQKVEFLVSFYNNEISEKSEIFDDQFSVERPDGSNFTLKIRSTKLEDSAMYFCASRTDRADTGELFFGEGSRLTVL.

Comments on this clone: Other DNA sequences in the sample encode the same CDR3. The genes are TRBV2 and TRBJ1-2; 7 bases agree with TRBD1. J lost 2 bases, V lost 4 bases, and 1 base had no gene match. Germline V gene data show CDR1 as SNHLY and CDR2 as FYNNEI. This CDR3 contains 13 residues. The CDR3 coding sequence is TGTGCCAGCAGTGCGGGACAGAACTATGGCTACACCTTC. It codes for CASSAGQNYGYTF.

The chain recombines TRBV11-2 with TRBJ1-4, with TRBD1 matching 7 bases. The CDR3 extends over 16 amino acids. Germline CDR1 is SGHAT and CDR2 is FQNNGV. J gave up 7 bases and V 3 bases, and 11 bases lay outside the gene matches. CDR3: CASSFRGDSSPEKLFF. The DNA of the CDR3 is TGTGCCAGCAGCTTTCGTGGGGACAGTTCGCCTGAAAAACTGTTTTTT.

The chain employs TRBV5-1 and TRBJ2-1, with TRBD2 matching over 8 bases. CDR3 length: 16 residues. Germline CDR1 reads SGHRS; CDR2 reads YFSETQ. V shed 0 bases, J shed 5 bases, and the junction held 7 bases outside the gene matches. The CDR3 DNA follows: TGCGCCAGCAGCTTGGGGAGCGGGAGAGGGGACAATGAGCAGTTCTTC. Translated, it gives CASSLGSGRGDNEQFF.

As DNA, the CDR3 is TGTGCCAGCAGTTTCGGGGGAGGAAACACCATATATTTT. It specifies CASSFGGGNTIYF. The V call is TRBV28, the J call TRBJ1-3, with D perhaps TRBD1 (5 bases). The CDR3 covers 13 residues. Trimming shortened V by 3 bases and J by 4 bases, and 7 bases separated the two germline ends. The germline V gene encodes CDR1 MDHEN and CDR2 SYDVKM.

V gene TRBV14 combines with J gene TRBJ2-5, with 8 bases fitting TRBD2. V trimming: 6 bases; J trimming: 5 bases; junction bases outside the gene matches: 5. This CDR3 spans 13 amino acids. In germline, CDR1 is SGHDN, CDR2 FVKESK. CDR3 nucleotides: TGTGCCAGCAGTAACGGGAGGGGGGAGACCCAGTACTTC. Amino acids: CASSNGRGETQYF.

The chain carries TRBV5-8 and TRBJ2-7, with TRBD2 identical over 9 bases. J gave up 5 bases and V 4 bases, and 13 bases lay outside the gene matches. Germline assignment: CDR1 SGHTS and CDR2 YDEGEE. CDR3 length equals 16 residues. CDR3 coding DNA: TGTGCCAGCAGCCGGGATATAGCGGGAGACTTAAACGAGCAGTACTTC. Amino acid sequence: CASSRDIAGDLNEQYF.

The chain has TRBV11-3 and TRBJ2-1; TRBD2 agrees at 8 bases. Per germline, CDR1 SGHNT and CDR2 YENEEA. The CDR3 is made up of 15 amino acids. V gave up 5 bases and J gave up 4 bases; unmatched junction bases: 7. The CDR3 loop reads CASSQTSGIYNEQFF. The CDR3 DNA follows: TGTGCCAGCAGCCAAACTAGCGGAATATACAATGAGCAGTTCTTC.

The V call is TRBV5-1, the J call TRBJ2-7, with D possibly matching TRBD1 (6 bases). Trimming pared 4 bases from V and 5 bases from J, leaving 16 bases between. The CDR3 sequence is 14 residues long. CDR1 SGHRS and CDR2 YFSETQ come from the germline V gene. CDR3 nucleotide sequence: TGCGCCAGCAGCCTCGGACAGACAGCCAACGAGCAGTACTTC. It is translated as CASSLGQTANEQYF.

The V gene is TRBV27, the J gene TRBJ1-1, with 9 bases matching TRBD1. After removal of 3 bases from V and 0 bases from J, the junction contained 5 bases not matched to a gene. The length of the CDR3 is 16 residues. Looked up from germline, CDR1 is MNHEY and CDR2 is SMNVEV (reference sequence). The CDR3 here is CASSFEQGAVNTEAFF. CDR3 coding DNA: TGTGCCAGCAGTTTTGAACAGGGGGCAGTGAACACTGAAGCTTTCTTT.

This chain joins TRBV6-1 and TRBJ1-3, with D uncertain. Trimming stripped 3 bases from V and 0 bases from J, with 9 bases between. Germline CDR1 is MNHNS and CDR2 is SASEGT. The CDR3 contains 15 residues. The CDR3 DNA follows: TGTGCCAGCAGTGATTGGGCCTTCTCTGGAAACACCATATATTTT. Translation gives CASSDWAFSGNTIYF.